The clone carrying this T cell receptor (beta chain) was seen only a few times. This record belongs to a study of T cell repertoires in cytomegalovirus infection. At the level of the study: Public signatures in TCR beta pointed to CMV infection and matching HLA type.

The CDR3 covers 14 residues. Looked up from germline, CDR1 is MGHDK and CDR2 is SYGVNS. Losses at the gene ends were 7 bases for V and 5 bases for J; bases not matched to a gene: 7. From the reads, TCRdb called clonotypes with MiXCR, one entry per CDR3 protein. The sample has hundreds of thousands of distinct CDR3 sequences; less than 25% are singletons. The chain is built from TRBV25-1 and TRBJ2-3; 9 positions agree with TRBD1. This sequence originates from a human donor in good health (CMV status not recorded). Some clones in this sample may be carry-over from other donors' samples. Sequencing was performed on CD8+ T cells from PBMCs. CDR3 sequence reads: CASIRTGAGDTQYF. Written as DNA, the CDR3 is TGTGCCAGCATTAGGACAGGGGCGGGAGATACGCAGTATTTT.